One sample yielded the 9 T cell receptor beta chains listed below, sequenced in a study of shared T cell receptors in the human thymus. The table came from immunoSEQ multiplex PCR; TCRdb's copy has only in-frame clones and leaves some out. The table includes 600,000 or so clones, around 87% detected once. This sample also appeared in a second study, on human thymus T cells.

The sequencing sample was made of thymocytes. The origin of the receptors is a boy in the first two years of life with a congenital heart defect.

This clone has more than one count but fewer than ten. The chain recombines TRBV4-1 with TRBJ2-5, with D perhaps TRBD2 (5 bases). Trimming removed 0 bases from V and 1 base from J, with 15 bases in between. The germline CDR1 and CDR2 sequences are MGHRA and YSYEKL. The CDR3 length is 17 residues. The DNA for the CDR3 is TGCGCCAGCAGCCAAGAGAATGACGGGGAAAGCCAAGAGACCCAGTACTTC. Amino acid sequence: CASSQENDGESQETQYF.

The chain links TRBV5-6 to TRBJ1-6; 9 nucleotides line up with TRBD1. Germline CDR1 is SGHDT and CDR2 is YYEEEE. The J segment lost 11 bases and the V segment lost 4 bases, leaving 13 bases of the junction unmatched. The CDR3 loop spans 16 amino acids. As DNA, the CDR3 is TGTGCCAGCAGCAAAGGAACAAGGACAGGGGCGCCACCCCTCCACTTT. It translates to CASSKGTRTGAPPLHF.

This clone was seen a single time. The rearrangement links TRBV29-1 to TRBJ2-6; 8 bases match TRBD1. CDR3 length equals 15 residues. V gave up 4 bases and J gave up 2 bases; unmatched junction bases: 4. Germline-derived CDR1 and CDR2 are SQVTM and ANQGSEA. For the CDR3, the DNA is TGCAGCGTTGGGACAGGGCGTACTGGGGCCAACGTCCTGACTTTC. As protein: CSVGTGRTGANVLTF.

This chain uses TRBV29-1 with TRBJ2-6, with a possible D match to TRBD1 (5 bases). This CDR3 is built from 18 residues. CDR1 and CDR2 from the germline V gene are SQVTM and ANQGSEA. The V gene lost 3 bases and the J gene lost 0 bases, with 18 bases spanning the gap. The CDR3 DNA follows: TGCAGCGTTGAGGGGCCGGCCCTCCTGAGCTCTGGGGCCAACGTCCTGACTTTC. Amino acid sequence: CSVEGPALLSSGANVLTF.

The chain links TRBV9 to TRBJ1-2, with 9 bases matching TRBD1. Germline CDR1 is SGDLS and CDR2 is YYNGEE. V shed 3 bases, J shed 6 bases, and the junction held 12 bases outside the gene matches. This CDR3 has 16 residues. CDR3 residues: CASSAGRGQGRNGYTF. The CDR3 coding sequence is TGTGCCAGCAGCGCCGGAAGGGGACAGGGTAGAAATGGCTACACCTTC.

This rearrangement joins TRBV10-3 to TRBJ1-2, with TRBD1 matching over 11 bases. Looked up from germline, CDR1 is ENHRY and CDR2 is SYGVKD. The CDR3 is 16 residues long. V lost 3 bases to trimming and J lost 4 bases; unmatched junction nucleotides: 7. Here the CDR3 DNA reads TGTGCCATCAGTGAACCCGGGACAGGGGGGTTCTATGGCTACACCTTC. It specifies CAISEPGTGGFYGYTF.

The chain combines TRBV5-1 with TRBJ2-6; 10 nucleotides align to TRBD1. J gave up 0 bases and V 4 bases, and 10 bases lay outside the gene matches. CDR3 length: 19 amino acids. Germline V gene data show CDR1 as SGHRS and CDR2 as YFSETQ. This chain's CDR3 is CASSLGGDRGGSGANVLTF. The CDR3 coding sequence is TGCGCCAGCAGCCTGGGGGGGGACAGGGGCGGCTCTGGGGCCAACGTCCTGACTTTC.

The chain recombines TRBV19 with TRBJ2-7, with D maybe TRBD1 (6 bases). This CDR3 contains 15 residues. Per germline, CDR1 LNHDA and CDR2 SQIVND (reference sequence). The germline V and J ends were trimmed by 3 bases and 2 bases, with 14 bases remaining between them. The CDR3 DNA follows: TGTGCCAGTAGTATGGGGGAGACAGGTACCTACGAGCAGTACTTC. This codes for CASSMGETGTYEQYF. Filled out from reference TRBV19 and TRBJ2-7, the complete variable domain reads DGGITQSPKYLFRKEGQNVTLSCEQNLNHDAMYWYRQDPGQGLRLIYYSQIVNDFQKGDIAEGYSVSREKKESFPLTVTSAQKNPTAFYLCASSMGETGTYEQYFGPGTRLTVT.

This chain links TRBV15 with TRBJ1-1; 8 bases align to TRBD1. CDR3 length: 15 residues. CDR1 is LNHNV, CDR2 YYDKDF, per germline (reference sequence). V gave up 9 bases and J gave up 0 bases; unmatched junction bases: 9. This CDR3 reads CATTGGDMVNTEAFF. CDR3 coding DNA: TGTGCCACAACAGGGGGAGACATGGTGAACACTGAAGCTTTCTTT.